This T cell receptor (beta chain) derives from a study of cytomegalovirus exposure and HLA in healthy donors. The donors were part of the validation cohort, which consisted of 120 subjects and was separate from the first cohort of 670 or so subjects. Between the trimmed V and J ends, which lost 4 bases and 2 bases, there was a span of 9 bases. Germline values: CDR1 SGHAT, CDR2 FQNNGV. The CDR3 contains 13 residues. Generated by immunoSEQ multiplex PCR, the TCRdb table keeps only in-frame clones and is missing some. The table includes roughly 280,000 clones, approximately 86% detected once. The chain joins TRBV11-2 to TRBJ2-7; D perhaps matches TRBD2 (6 bases). The receptor comes from a woman between 18 and 30 years old in good health and CMV-seronegative. Sample: PBMCs. CDR3 protein: CASSSSGAYEQYF. The DNA of the CDR3 is TGTGCCAGCAGCTCTTCGGGGGCCTACGAGCAGTACTTC.